This is a list of T cell receptor beta chains from one sample in a study of siplizumab effects on memory and regulatory T cells. TCRdb's copy holds only in-frame clones and misses some; the assay was immunoSEQ multiplex PCR. The sample contains 90,000 to 120,000 clones, 75% to 95% of which appear only once. Sequencing was done on a sample of CD4+ T cells sorted from blood. The receptors come from a human donor in good health. Some clones in this sample may be carry-over from other donors' samples. Each CDR3 is given with its conserved first and last residue. Fields, in order: V gene, J gene, D gene, clone size, CDR3 DNA, CDR3 protein. D genes are given only for firm matches. Rows may omit the clone size; those that give it use once, few, many or a size class.

TRBV5-1	TRBJ2-3	TRBD2	NA	TGCGCCAGCAGATCAGGACTAGCGGTCCCCACAGATACGCAGTATTTT	CASRSGLAVPTDTQYF
TRBV28	TRBJ2-7	NA	once	TGTGCCAGCAGTTTTGCTCTAACAACCCTATCCTACGAGCAGTACTTC	CASSFALTTLSYEQYF
TRBV4-1	TRBJ1-3	NA	NA	TGCGCCAGCAGCCAAGGTTATCTGAGCTCTGGAAACACCATATATTTT	CASSQGYLSSGNTIYF
TRBV5-1	TRBJ2-5	TRBD1	NA	TGCGCCAGCAGCCCCGGGACAGGGGTCGGGGAGACCCAGTACTTC	CASSPGTGVGETQYF
TRBV9	TRBJ1-3	NA	NA	TGTGCCAGCAGCGTAGCGGTGGGTAGTTCTGGAAACACCATATATTTT	CASSVAVGSSGNTIYF
TRBV7-2	TRBJ2-3	TRBD2	NA	TGTGCCAGCAGCTTACTCCCCCCGCGACTAGCGGCTAGCACAGATACGCAGTATTTT	CASSLLPPRLAASTDTQYF
TRBV5-1	TRBJ2-7	NA	NA	TGCGCCAGCAGCTTGGAACGATTAACAGGGCAGGGCTACGAGCAGTACTTC	CASSLERLTGQGYEQYF
TRBV6-1	TRBJ2-1	NA	NA	TGTGCCAGCAGTGACCCCGGGACCAGCCTCCACAATGAGCAGTTCTTC	CASSDPGTSLHNEQFF
TRBV5-1	TRBJ2-3	TRBD1	NA	TGCGCCAGCAGCCAGGGACAGGGAAGCACAGATACGCAGTATTTT	CASSQGQGSTDTQYF
TRBV19	TRBJ2-3	NA	NA	TGTGCCAGTAGTATTAGCTACAACACAGATACGCAGTATTTT	CASSISYNTDTQYF
TRBV4-2	TRBJ1-4	NA	NA	TGTGCCAGCAGCCAAGATCGAGCAACTAATGAAAAACTGTTTTTT	CASSQDRATNEKLFF
TRBV6-5	TRBJ2-7	NA	NA	TGTGCCAGCAGCCCGGGACTGCTCTCTTTGGAGCAGTACTTC	CASSPGLLSLEQYF
TRBV6-5	TRBJ2-1	NA	NA	TGTGCCAGCAGTTACTCTCGCGGGAAATACTACAATGAGCAGTTCTTC	CASSYSRGKYYNEQFF
TRBV29-1	TRBJ2-2	TRBD2	NA	TGCAGCGTGGGGGGACTAGCGAACACCGGGGAGCTGTTTTTT	CSVGGLANTGELFF
TRBV28	TRBJ2-4	NA	NA	TGTGCCAGCAGACAGCAGGGGGCCAAAAACATTCAGTACTTC	CASRQQGAKNIQYF
TRBV7-3	TRBJ2-5	NA	NA	TGTGCCAGCAGCCCAAACATGGGCGGACAGACCCAGTACTTC	CASSPNMGGQTQYF
TRBV19	TRBJ2-7	TRBD1	once	TGTGCCAGTAGTATAGCACGGACAGGGCCATACGAGCAGTACTTC	CASSIARTGPYEQYF
TRBV5-1	TRBJ2-3	TRBD1	NA	TGCGCCAGCAGCTTACAGGGGGCTGGTGACGCAGATACGCAGTATTTT	CASSLQGAGDADTQYF
TRBV10-3	TRBJ1-5	NA	NA	TGTGCCATCAGTGAGTCAGCGAATAGCAATCAGCCCCAGCATTTT	CAISESANSNQPQHF
TRBV19	TRBJ1-1	TRBD1	NA	TGTGCCAGTAGTACTCCGACAGGGTACACTGAAGCTTTCTTT	CASSTPTGYTEAFF
TRBV11-3	TRBJ1-1	TRBD1	NA	TGTGCCAGCAGCTTAGGTCAAGGACAGGACACGGGCGGTGAAGCTTTCTTT	CASSLGQGQDTGGEAFF
TRBV2	TRBJ1-3	NA	NA	TGTGCCAGCAGTGAAGAACAAGGGGGCTCTGGAAACACCATATATTTT	CASSEEQGGSGNTIYF
TRBV6-4	TRBJ2-7	NA	NA	TGTGCCAGCAGTGGCTCGCCGAGTTGGTACAGATCCTACGAGCAGTACTTC	CASSGSPSWYRSYEQYF
TRBV5-1	TRBJ2-7	NA	NA	TGCGCCAGCAGCTTGGCCGGAGGCGAGCAGTACTTC	CASSLAGGEQYF